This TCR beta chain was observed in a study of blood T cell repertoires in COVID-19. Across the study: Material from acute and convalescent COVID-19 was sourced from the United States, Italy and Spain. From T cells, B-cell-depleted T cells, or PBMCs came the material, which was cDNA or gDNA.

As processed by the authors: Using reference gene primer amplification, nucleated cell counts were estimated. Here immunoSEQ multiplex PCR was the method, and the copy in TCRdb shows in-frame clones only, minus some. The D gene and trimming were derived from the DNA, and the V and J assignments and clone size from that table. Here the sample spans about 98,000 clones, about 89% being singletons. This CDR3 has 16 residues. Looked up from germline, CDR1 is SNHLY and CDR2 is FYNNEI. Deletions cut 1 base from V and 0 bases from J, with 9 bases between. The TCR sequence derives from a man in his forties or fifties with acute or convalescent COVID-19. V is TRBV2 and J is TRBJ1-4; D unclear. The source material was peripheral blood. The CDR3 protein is CASSEGYGATNEKLFF. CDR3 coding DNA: TGTGCCAGCAGTGAAGGTTACGGGGCAACTAATGAAAAACTGTTTTTT.